This TCR beta chain was identified during a study of response to subunit inactivated influenza vaccine. This clonotype was found a few times. TCRdb processed the RT-PCR reads anew with MiXCR; each CDR3 protein has one entry. The sample has about 540,000 distinct CDR3 sequences, under 25% seen once. This CDR3 has 15 amino acids. The germline V gene encodes CDR1 SGHTA and CDR2 FQGTGA. The germline V and J ends were trimmed by 4 bases and 5 bases, with 18 bases remaining between them. The same sample was also used in a study of T cells expressing NK-cell markers. That paper adds: Template switching by 5'RACE with UMIs generated the TCR beta cDNA. Sorted T-cell subsets CD3+CD56+NKG2C+, CD3+CD56+NKG2C- and CD3+CD56-NKG2C+ were TCR beta-sequenced.

The V and J genes are TRBV7-3 and TRBJ2-7; the D gene is possibly TRBD2 (5 bases). This receptor was identified in a man in his fifties or sixties who received an inactivated influenza vaccine. The sequencing here drew on CD4+ T cells sorted from PBMCs, taken approximately 13 days after vaccination. The CDR3 is CASSSNDGISHEQYF. As DNA, the CDR3 is TGTGCCAGCAGCTCCAACGACGGGATCAGCCACGAGCAGTACTTC.